This entry describes one T cell receptor (beta chain). Its antigen is as yet unknown. This CDR3 region has 16 residues. Germline-derived CDR1 and CDR2 are SGHRS and YFSETQ. Germline trimming cut 0 bases from V and 5 bases from J; bases unmatched to any gene: 5. This specimen comes from a study of T cells in pancreatic ductal adenocarcinoma. The selected patients with pancreatic ductal adenocarcinoma had surgery but no neoadjuvant therapy. Data came from immunoSEQ multiplex PCR; TCRdb stores just in-frame clones and leaves some out. The sample has 97,000 or so clones, about 95% seen once. Study-wide results and caveats: The resected pancreatic cancer cohort was biased toward the minority with early-stage disease. Tumor and blood clonality did not differ significantly, about 0.112 versus 0.072. Comparisons of tumor and blood clonality may show falsely lower tumor diversity. Unique clonotypes were roughly 8-fold more numerous in blood than in tumor.

The source of this sequence is a human donor with pancreatic ductal adenocarcinoma. Sequences were obtained from PBMCs. V gene TRBV5-1 combines with J gene TRBJ2-1, with TRBD1 identical over 10 bases. The CDR3 nucleotides are TGCGCCAGCAGCTTGGCCGGGACAGGGGTTAACAATGAGCAGTTCTTC. Translating it yields CASSLAGTGVNNEQFF. Full variable domain (missing parts from reference TRBV5-1 and TRBJ2-1): KAGVTQTPRYLIKTRGQQVTLSCSPISGHRSVSWYQQTPGQGLQFLFEYFSETQRNKGNFPGRFSGRQFSNSRSEMNVSTLELGDSALYLCASSLAGTGVNNEQFFGPGTRLTVL.